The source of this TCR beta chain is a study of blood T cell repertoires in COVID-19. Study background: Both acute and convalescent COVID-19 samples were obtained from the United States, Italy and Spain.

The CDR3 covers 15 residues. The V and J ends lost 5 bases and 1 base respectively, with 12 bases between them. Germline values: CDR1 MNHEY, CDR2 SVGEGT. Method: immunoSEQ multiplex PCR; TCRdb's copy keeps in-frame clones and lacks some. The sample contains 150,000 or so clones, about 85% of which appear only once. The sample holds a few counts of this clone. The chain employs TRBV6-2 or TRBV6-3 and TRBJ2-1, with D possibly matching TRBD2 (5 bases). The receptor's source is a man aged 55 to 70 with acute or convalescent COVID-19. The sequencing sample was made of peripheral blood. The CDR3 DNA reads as TGTGCCAGCAGTCAGGAGGACTTGTCCTACAATGAGCAGTTCTTC. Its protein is CASSQEDLSYNEQFF.